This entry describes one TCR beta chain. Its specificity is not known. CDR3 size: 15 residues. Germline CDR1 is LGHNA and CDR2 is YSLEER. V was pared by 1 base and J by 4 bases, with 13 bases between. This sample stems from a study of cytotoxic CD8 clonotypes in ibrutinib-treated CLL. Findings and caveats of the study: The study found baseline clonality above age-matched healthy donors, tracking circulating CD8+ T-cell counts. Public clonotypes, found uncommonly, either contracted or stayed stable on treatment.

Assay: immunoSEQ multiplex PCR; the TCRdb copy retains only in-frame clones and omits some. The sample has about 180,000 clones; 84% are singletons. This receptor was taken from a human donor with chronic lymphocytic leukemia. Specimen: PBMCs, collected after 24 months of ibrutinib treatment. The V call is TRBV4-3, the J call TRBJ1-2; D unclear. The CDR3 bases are TGCGCCAGCAGCCAAGTATCCAGCCAACTCTATGGCTACACCTTC. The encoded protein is CASSQVSSQLYGYTF.